Following are 28 T cell receptor beta chains from one sample sequenced in a study of T cells after yellow fever vaccination. TCRdb re-called the 5' RACE reads through MiXCR, storing one row per CDR3 protein. The sample has around 30,000 distinct CDR3 sequences; about 5% are singletons. The material was CD8+ T cells sorted from PBMCs, obtained 10 days after the yellow fever booster vaccination. Receptors originate from a man aged 30-40 years who received the YFV17D yellow fever vaccine.

This clonotype was counted many times. The rearrangement uses TRBV5-1 and TRBJ1-1; D not certain. V was cut by 3 bases and J by 8 bases, with 11 bases left in between. Germline CDR1 SGHRS, CDR2 YFSETQ. The CDR3 consists of 12 residues. CDR3 protein: CASSYSSSEAFF. The CDR3 DNA follows: TGCGCCAGCAGCTACAGCTCCTCGGAAGCTTTCTTT.

This clonotype was detected ten times or more. V is TRBV4-3 and J is TRBJ2-1; D gene unclear. CDR3 length equals 13 residues. Germline V gene sequence: CDR1 LGHNA, CDR2 YSLEER. V was pared by 0 bases and J by 6 bases, with 6 bases between. The CDR3 DNA follows: TGCGCCAGCAGCCAAGATTACTCCAATGAGCAGTTCTTC. Translated: CASSQDYSNEQFF.

This clonotype showed up many times. This sequence joins TRBV9 and TRBJ2-3; D possibly corresponds to TRBD2 (6 bases). Trimming took off 1 base at V and 2 bases at J, with 11 bases between the two ends. Germline loops: CDR1 SGDLS, CDR2 YYNGEE. CDR3 length: 15 residues. The CDR3 DNA is TGTGCCAGCAGCGTAACCGGGAGACACACAGATACGCAGTATTTT. It specifies CASSVTGRHTDTQYF.

This clonotype was counted many times. This chain links TRBV11-2 with TRBJ1-3; D perhaps matches TRBD1 (6 bases). CDR3 length equals 15 residues. Trimming shortened V by 4 bases and J by 1 base, and 11 bases separated the two germline ends. Looked up from germline, CDR1 is SGHAT and CDR2 is FQNNGV. In DNA, the CDR3 is TGTGCCAGCAGCTCAGGAACAGGGTCTGGAAACACCATATATTTT. This codes for CASSSGTGSGNTIYF. The entire variable domain, with the rest obtained from reference TRBV11-2 and TRBJ1-3, is as follows: EAGVAQSPRYKIIEKRQSVAFWCNPISGHATLYWYQQILGQGPKLLIQFQNNGVVDDSQLPKDRFSAERLKGVDSTLKIQPAKLEDSAVYLCASSSGTGSGNTIYFGEGSWLTVV.

This clonotype was counted ten times or more. This chain links TRBV29-1 with TRBJ2-1; perhaps TRBD2 as D (6 bases). V dropped 7 bases and J dropped 0 bases, with 13 bases sitting between them. This CDR3 region has 14 residues. Germline CDR1 and CDR2: SQVTM and ANQGSEA. CDR3 sequence: CSGAAGSSYNEQFF. For the CDR3, the DNA is TGCAGCGGGGCGGCGGGGAGCTCCTACAATGAGCAGTTCTTC.

This clonotype was detected ten times or more. The chain has TRBV11-2 and TRBJ2-1; 8 nucleotides agree with TRBD2. Germline values: CDR1 SGHAT, CDR2 FQNNGV. CDR3 size: 18 residues. The trim removed 0 bases at V and 1 base at J, leaving 8 bases unmatched. The CDR3 nucleotides are TGTGCCAGCAGCTTAGAAATAGGGAGCGGGAGTTCCTACAATGAGCAGTTCTTC. Amino acid sequence: CASSLEIGSGSSYNEQFF.

This clonotype was seen at least ten times. This chain uses TRBV5-1 with TRBJ2-4; D is unclear. V lost 1 base, J lost 4 bases, and 15 bases lay in between. Germline CDR1 is SGHRS and CDR2 is YFSETQ. The CDR3 length is 16 residues. The CDR3 protein is CASSLSQFGDKNIQYF. The CDR3 coding sequence is TGCGCCAGCAGCTTGTCGCAATTTGGGGATAAAAACATTCAGTACTTC.

This clonotype was observed many times. The chain is built from TRBV5-4 and TRBJ2-1, with D unresolved. Trimming left V 4 bases short and J 9 bases short, with 8 bases between. CDR1 is SGHNT, CDR2 YYREEE, per germline (reference sequence). The CDR3 is made up of 11 amino acids. Here the CDR3 DNA reads TGTGCCAGCAGCGTTGATCGTGAGCAGTTCTTC. This sequence encodes CASSVDREQFF.

This clonotype was seen ten or more times. The rearrangement links TRBV5-6 to TRBJ2-7, with 11 bases fitting TRBD2. The CDR3 sequence is 18 residues long. Germline V gene lookup returns CDR1 SGHDT and CDR2 YYEEEE. J was trimmed by 6 bases and V by 3 bases; bases with no gene match: 17. CDR3 loop: CASSSEAGLADPIGEQYF. CDR3 nucleotide sequence: TGTGCCAGCAGCTCAGAAGCGGGACTAGCGGACCCTATAGGCGAGCAGTACTTC.

This clonotype has a count of ten or more. The V call is TRBV2, the J call TRBJ2-1; no clear D. The CDR3 is made up of 13 amino acids. Trimming took off 3 bases at V and 3 bases at J, with 6 bases between the two ends. Germline CDR1 and CDR2: SNHLY and FYNNEI. The CDR3 nucleotides are TGTGCCAGCAGTGATAGAGACTACAATGAGCAGTTCTTC. This encodes CASSDRDYNEQFF.

At least ten counts were recorded for this clonotype. This sequence joins TRBV14 and TRBJ1-1, with unresolved D. V dropped 4 bases and J dropped 1 base, with 7 bases sitting between them. Germline V gives CDR1 SGHDN, CDR2 FVKESK. This CDR3 has 13 amino acids. The CDR3 is CASSLGRNTEAFF. The CDR3 region has the DNA TGTGCCAGCAGCCTAGGCAGGAACACTGAAGCTTTCTTT.

There are many counts of this clonotype. CDR3 in DNA: TGTGCCAGCAGCTTGGGGGCAGACAGCACTGAAGCTTTCTTT. It is translated as CASSLGADSTEAFF. The rearrangement joins TRBV7-8 to TRBJ1-1; D perhaps matches TRBD1 (6 bases). V was shortened by 3 bases and J by 4 bases, with 12 bases between the two germline ends. This CDR3 comprises 14 residues. In germline, CDR1 is SGHVS, CDR2 FQNEAQ.

This clonotype was recorded at least ten times. V and J are TRBV9 and TRBJ2-3, with 9 bases identical to TRBD2. This CDR3 is 16 amino acids long. The trim removed 3 bases at V and 6 bases at J, leaving 11 bases unmatched. Germline CDR1 and CDR2: SGDLS and YYNGEE. CDR3 nucleotide sequence: TGTGCCAGCAGCGGGGGACTAGCCCTTACGATCGATACGCAGTATTTT. Its translation: CASSGGLALTIDTQYF.

This clonotype was observed many times. V usage is TRBV7-9 and J usage is TRBJ2-7; perhaps TRBD1 as D (7 bases). The germline V gene encodes CDR1 SEHNR and CDR2 FQNEAQ (reference sequence). The CDR3 totals 19 residues. Deletions cut 4 bases from V and 2 bases from J, with 27 bases between. CDR3 DNA: TGTGCCAGCAGCTCTTTAGGCAGGGGGGAGGCTAGCGTCACCTACGAGCAGTACTTC. Its protein is CASSSLGRGEASVTYEQYF.

The sample holds many counts of this clonotype. The chain's CDR3 is CASSRLAGGREQYF. The CDR3 nucleotides are TGTGCCAGCAGCCGACTAGCGGGAGGGCGAGAGCAGTACTTC. The chain uses TRBV6-1 and TRBJ2-7; 14 bases fit TRBD2. Trimming took 6 bases from V and 7 from J; bases not matched to a gene: 5. This CDR3 is built from 14 residues. Germline assignment: CDR1 MNHNS and CDR2 SASEGT.

This clonotype was observed many times. This sequence joins TRBV28 and TRBJ2-1; 11 positions match TRBD1. The CDR3 runs to 14 residues. The V and J ends lost 2 bases and 9 bases, in that order; junction bases with no gene match: 3. From germline, CDR1 is MDHEN and CDR2 SYDVKM. For the CDR3, the DNA is TGTGCCAGCAGTTTAGGACAGGGGGCGAGTGAGCAGTTCTTC. Residues: CASSLGQGASEQFF.

This clonotype was detected many times. The chain has TRBV11-1 and TRBJ2-5; 12 bases fit TRBD2. This CDR3 spans 18 amino acids. Germline V gives CDR1 SGHAT, CDR2 FQDESV (reference sequence). The V segment lost 4 bases and the J segment 0 bases; nucleotides outside the gene matches: 9. CDR3 protein: CASSWGRTSGTYQETQYF. For the CDR3, the DNA is TGTGCCAGCAGCTGGGGGCGGACTAGCGGGACCTACCAAGAGACCCAGTACTTC.

This clonotype was found many times. The chain carries TRBV9 and TRBJ2-5; D ambiguous. There are 13 residues in the CDR3. V was shortened by 3 bases and J by 0 bases, with 6 bases between the two germline ends. Germline values: CDR1 SGDLS, CDR2 YYNGEE. The CDR3 DNA is TGTGCCAGCAGCGCCGAGGACCAAGAGACCCAGTACTTC. It translates to CASSAEDQETQYF.

This clonotype has a count of ten or more. The rearrangement uses TRBV7-8 and TRBJ2-1, with 13 positions matching TRBD2. Germline CDR1 SGHVS, CDR2 FQNEAQ. After removal of 5 bases from V and 9 bases from J, the junction contained 16 bases not matched to a gene. CDR3 length: 18 residues. CDR3 in amino acids: CASSPYLGTSGTSPEQFF. CDR3 DNA sequence: TGTGCCAGCAGCCCCTACCTGGGGACTAGCGGGACCTCGCCTGAGCAGTTCTTC.

This clonotype appeared many times. This chain connects TRBV2 to TRBJ2-3; the D is unclear. Germline loops: CDR1 SNHLY, CDR2 FYNNEI. The CDR3 loop spans 13 amino acids. Trimming cost V 11 bases and J 2 bases, with 14 bases left between them. This CDR3 is CASKPGYTDTQYF. The CDR3, as DNA: TGTGCCTCCAAACCCGGTTACACAGATACGCAGTATTTT.

There are many counts of this clonotype. This chain joins TRBV25-1 and TRBJ1-1; maybe TRBD1 (5 bases). V was clipped by 5 bases and J by 3 bases, with 7 bases between them. CDR1 MGHDK and CDR2 SYGVNS come from the germline V gene. The CDR3 runs to 12 residues. The CDR3 nucleotides read TGTGCCAGCAGTCCAGGGTACACTGAAGCTTTCTTT. Translating gives CASSPGYTEAFF.

There are many counts of this clonotype. This chain uses TRBV30 with TRBJ2-3; TRBD1 agrees at 8 bases. CDR1 and CDR2 (germline): GTSNPN, SVGIG (reference sequence). V trimming: 1 base; J trimming: 1 base; junction bases outside the gene matches: 1. This CDR3 contains 14 residues. The CDR3 protein is CAWSEGQGTDTQYF. Written as DNA, the CDR3 is TGTGCCTGGAGTGAGGGACAGGGCACAGATACGCAGTATTTT.

There are many counts of this clonotype. V gene TRBV6-5 combines with J gene TRBJ2-3; D is possibly TRBD2 (5 bases). Germline V gene sequence: CDR1 MNHEY, CDR2 SVGAGI. Trimming shortened V by 8 bases and J by 8 bases, and 17 bases separated the two germline ends. The CDR3 consists of 13 residues. The CDR3, as DNA: TGTGCCAGCTTCGGGCTAGCAATGGGTACGCAGTATTTT. Its protein is CASFGLAMGTQYF.

Ten or more counts support this clonotype. The chain couples TRBV20-1 to TRBJ2-1, with a tentative D call TRBD2 (5 bases). Per germline, CDR1 DFQATT and CDR2 SNEGSKA (reference sequence). V was shortened by 5 bases and J by 4 bases, with 12 bases between the two germline ends. The CDR3 covers 13 residues. The CDR3 DNA follows: TGCAGTGCTTACAACGGGGTTTACAATGAGCAGTTCTTC. Its translation: CSAYNGVYNEQFF.

This clonotype was observed many times. This rearrangement joins TRBV4-3 to TRBJ2-3; 10 nucleotides line up with TRBD2. The CDR3 runs 17 residues. With V trimmed by 0 bases and J by 0 bases, 3 bases remained unmatched. Germline V lookup: CDR1 LGHNA, CDR2 YSLEER. The CDR3, as DNA: TGCGCCAGCAGCCAAGATATGACTAGCGGGAGCACAGATACGCAGTATTTT. Protein: CASSQDMTSGSTDTQYF.

In this sample, this clonotype turned up a few times. This chain links TRBV6-2 or TRBV6-3 with TRBJ2-7, with 9 bases fitting TRBD2. V gave up 10 bases and J gave up 6 bases; unmatched junction bases: 13. Looked up from germline, CDR1 is MNHEY and CDR2 is SVGEGT. This CDR3 comprises 14 residues. CDR3: CANLVLAGFGEQYF. CDR3 in DNA: TGTGCCAACCTGGTCCTAGCGGGATTCGGCGAGCAGTACTTC.

This clonotype was seen at least ten times. This sequence joins TRBV7-9 and TRBJ2-1; D is ambiguous. V was shortened by 1 base and J by 0 bases, with 10 bases between the two germline ends. Germline assignment: CDR1 SEHNR and CDR2 FQNEAQ (reference sequence). The CDR3 consists of 16 residues. The CDR3 loop is CASSLGTGGSYNEQFF. The CDR3 DNA reads as TGTGCCAGCAGCTTAGGAACTGGTGGCTCCTACAATGAGCAGTTCTTC.

This chain connects TRBV3-1 to TRBJ2-5, with 9 bases matching TRBD2. V lost 8 bases and J lost 5; bases outside the gene matches: 24. This CDR3 is built from 19 residues. Germline V gene sequence: CDR1 LGHDT, CDR2 YNNKEL (reference sequence). CDR3 loop: CASSQGFAGGPIESETQYF. The CDR3 DNA reads TGTGCCAGCTCCCAAGGATTCGCGGGAGGGCCAATCGAAAGTGAGACCCAGTACTTC.